The source of this T cell receptor (beta chain) is a study of blood T cell repertoires in COVID-19. Study summary: Samples taken during acute and convalescent COVID-19 were collected in the United States, Italy and Spain. Sample material is recorded as cDNA or gDNA derived from T cells, B-cell-depleted T cells, or PBMCs.

Authors' methods: Using reference gene primer amplification, nucleated cell counts were estimated. Method: immunoSEQ multiplex PCR; TCRdb's copy keeps in-frame clones and lacks some. V and J calls and clone size are those listed in that table; D and trimming were worked out from the DNA. The sample contains some 100,000 clones, about nine tenths of which appear only once. Germline V gives CDR1 SEHNR, CDR2 FQNEAQ (reference sequence). Trimming cost V 5 bases and J 4 bases, with 9 bases left between them. This CDR3 spans 13 amino acids. The sequenced material came from peripheral blood. The V gene is TRBV7-9, the J gene TRBJ2-1; tentatively, D is TRBD1 (5 bases). The receptor was isolated from a man aged 55 to 70 with acute or convalescent COVID-19. This CDR3 reads CASSHQGYNEQFF. CDR3 bases: TGTGCCAGCAGCCATCAGGGATACAATGAGCAGTTCTTC.